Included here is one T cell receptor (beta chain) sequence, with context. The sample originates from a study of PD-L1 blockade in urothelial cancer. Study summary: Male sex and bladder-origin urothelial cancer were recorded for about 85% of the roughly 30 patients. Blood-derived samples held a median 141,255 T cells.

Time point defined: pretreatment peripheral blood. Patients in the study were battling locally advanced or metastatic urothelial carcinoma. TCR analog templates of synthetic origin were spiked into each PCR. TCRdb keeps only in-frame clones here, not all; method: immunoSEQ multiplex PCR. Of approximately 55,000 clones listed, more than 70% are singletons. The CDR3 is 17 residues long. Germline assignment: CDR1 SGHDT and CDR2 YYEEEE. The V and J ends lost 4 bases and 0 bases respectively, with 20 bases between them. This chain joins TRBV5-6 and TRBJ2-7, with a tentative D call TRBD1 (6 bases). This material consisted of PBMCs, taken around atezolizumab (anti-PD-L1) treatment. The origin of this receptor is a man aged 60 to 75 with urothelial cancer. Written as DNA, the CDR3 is TGTGCCAGCAGCCGCGAAACCCGGACAGCCTACTCCTACGAGCAGTACTTC. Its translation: CASSRETRTAYSYEQYF.